The present entry profiles one T cell receptor beta chain with its context. The CDR3 has 18 amino acids. Looked up from germline, CDR1 is SGHTA and CDR2 is FQGTGA. With 0 bases removed from V and 5 bases from J, the gap between germline ends came to 22 bases. Original analysis: Amplification with reference gene primers provided the estimates of nucleated cell counts. Data came from immunoSEQ multiplex PCR; TCRdb stores just in-frame clones and leaves some out. The V and J calls and clone size come from that table; D and trimming were worked out from the DNA. The table shows fewer than 110,000 clones, with about 90% occurring only once. This sample was taken from a study of blood T cell repertoires in COVID-19. Study as a whole: In each case, the material was cDNA or gDNA derived from T cells, B-cell-depleted T cells, or PBMCs.

The chain uses TRBV7-3 and TRBJ2-5; TRBD2 might be the D (6 bases). The sequenced material came from peripheral blood. This clonotype originated in a woman in her 30s with acute or convalescent COVID-19. In DNA form, the CDR3 reads TGTGCCAGCAGCTTAACGCGGCGGGGCAGGGACGTCTTGGAGACCCAGTACTTC. Amino acids: CASSLTRRGRDVLETQYF.